This T cell receptor beta chain originates from a study of OX40 agonist ivuxolimab in advanced cancers. The overall study: The dose-escalation group included hepatocellular carcinoma, melanoma, renal cell carcinoma and head and neck cancer. Of the patients, three showed partial responses, one with hepatocellular carcinoma and two with cutaneous melanoma. Participants, around 80% male, averaged approximately 65 years of age, ranging from roughly 23 to 90.

From germline, CDR1 is MDHEN and CDR2 SYDVKM. V was trimmed by 6 bases and J by 0 bases, leaving 20 bases between them. The CDR3 sequence is 17 residues long. TCRdb's copy holds only in-frame clones and misses some; the assay was immunoSEQ multiplex PCR. The sample lists about 33,000 clones; roughly three quarters were seen once. This TCR came from an adult with an advanced solid tumor such as melanoma, head and neck, liver or kidney cancer. The rearrangement links TRBV28 to TRBJ1-1; D may be TRBD1 (6 bases). Sample: CD4+ or CD8+ T cells sorted from blood, taken in a trial of the OX40 agonist ivuxolimab. The CDR3 coding sequence is TGTGCCAGCAGGATCGAGGGGATAGGGGGGTTGAACACTGAAGCTTTCTTT. It yields the protein CASRIEGIGGLNTEAFF. Variable domain in full (rest from reference TRBV28 and TRBJ1-1): DVKVTQSSRYLVKRTGEKVFLECVQDMDHENMFWYRQDPGLGLRLIYFSYDVKMKEKGDIPEGYSVSREKKERFSLILESASTNQTSMYLCASRIEGIGGLNTEAFFGQGTRLTVV.